This is a list of T cell receptor beta chains from one sample in a study of T cells in Graves' hyperthyroidism and ophthalmopathy. TCRdb ran MiXCR on the multiplex PCR reads and lists one entry per CDR3 protein. The sample contains over 150,000 distinct CDR3 sequences, less than 20% of which appear only once. Sequenced material: blood. Every receptor here comes from a woman aged 50 to 60 with Graves' hyperthyroidism. CDR3s include the opening cysteine and the closing phenylalanine or tryptophan. The order of the fields is J gene, clone size, V gene, CDR3 length, CDR3 protein. Size is stated for part of the rows, as once, few or many counts, or as a class when the clone is expanded.

>TRBJ1-5|many|TRBV6-7|16
CASSYSTAPYNQPQHF
>TRBJ1-4|NA|TRBV10-3|15
CAISESRDINEKLFF
>TRBJ2-1|NA|TRBV6-2/TRBV6-3|14
CASSYAGQLNEQFF
>TRBJ1-6|NA|TRBV11-2|15
CASNGGGRKVNPLHF
>TRBJ2-1|many|TRBV24-1|16
CATSLVAGGPQNEQFF
>TRBJ2-1|NA|TRBV10-1|14
CASSESRQGNEQFF
>TRBJ2-7|NA|TRBV7-6|17
CASSLSALPSGMDEQYF
>TRBJ2-5|many|TRBV28|12
CASRGAGETQYF
>TRBJ2-3|NA|TRBV5-5|19
CASSLMGRGGRPSTDTQYF
>TRBJ2-1|NA|TRBV20-1|17
CSAGRTSGRLSYNEQFF
>TRBJ2-7|NA|TRBV9|14
CASSVNVGSYEQYF
>TRBJ1-2|NA|TRBV20-1|12
CSANRGWDGYTF
>TRBJ2-1|many|TRBV9|16
CASSPIAGEFPSEQFF
>TRBJ1-3|few|TRBV20-1|15
CSARDLATLADTIYF
>TRBJ2-7|NA|TRBV30|12
CAFGQGIYEQYF
>TRBJ1-1|NA|TRBV12-3/TRBV12-4|12
CASSNPNTEAFF
>TRBJ2-1|NA|TRBV30|14
CAWRWGSSYNEQFF
>TRBJ1-3|few|TRBV30|13
CASPGGSGNTIYF
>TRBJ2-1|few|TRBV6-1|14
CASSAAGPGNEQFF
>TRBJ1-1|many|TRBV6-1|15
CATGTGAGMDTEAFF
>TRBJ1-1|many|TRBV11-3|14
CASSPREGRTEAFF
>TRBJ2-1|many|TRBV7-2|13
CASGKRDVNEQFF
>TRBJ2-2|NA|TRBV20-1|16
CSATGTSGRNTGELFF
>TRBJ2-1|many|TRBV12-3/TRBV12-4|13
CASLIAGLAEQFF
>TRBJ2-1|many|TRBV10-1|16
CASSEGGSSFYNEQFF
>TRBJ2-7|NA|TRBV20-1|14
CSASIPGQDYEQYF
>TRBJ2-1|many|TRBV11-2|16
CASTTLEGTSYNEQFF
>TRBJ2-1|many|TRBV28|15
CASSFGESADNEQFF
>TRBJ2-1|many|TRBV7-2|15
CASSLKTSGYNEQFF
>TRBJ2-5|many|TRBV5-1|16
CASSLGLSGSQETQYF